This entry lists 15 T cell receptor beta chains sequenced from one sample in a study of blood T cell repertoires in COVID-19. The protocol was immunoSEQ multiplex PCR, while the TCRdb copy is restricted to in-frame clones and leaves out a portion. The data show approximately 160,000 clones, 70% to 90% seen once. The sequenced sample was peripheral blood. The origin of the receptors is a woman aged 70-85 years with acute or convalescent COVID-19.

The CDR3 nucleotides are TGTGCCAGCAGTTTCCACTCGACAGGGCCAAACTCCCCTGGAGGCTACACCTTC. As protein: CASSFHSTGPNSPGGYTF. The J gene is TRBJ1-2, the V gene TRBV6-2 or TRBV6-3; 7 bases agree with TRBD1. J was trimmed by 8 bases and V by 4 bases; bases with no gene match: 22. The CDR3 spans 18 residues. Looked up from germline, CDR1 is MNHEY and CDR2 is SVGEGT.

The rearrangement uses TRBV6-6 and TRBJ1-1; TRBD1 matches 8 bases. Germline V gene sequence: CDR1 MNHNY, CDR2 SVGAGI (reference sequence). The CDR3 consists of 15 residues. V lost 0 bases and J lost 6; bases outside the gene matches: 6. As DNA, the CDR3 is TGTGCCAGCAGTTACTCCACAGGGGGAATCTCTGAAGCTTTCTTT. Protein: CASSYSTGGISEAFF.

This rearrangement joins TRBV6-2 or TRBV6-3 to TRBJ1-2; perhaps TRBD1 as D (5 bases). Trimming stripped 2 bases from V and 4 bases from J, with 14 bases between. The germline V gene encodes CDR1 MNHEY and CDR2 SVGEGT. The CDR3 totals 15 residues. CDR3 DNA sequence: TGTGCCAGCAGTTACGCCTCCGGGGGACCCTATGGCTACACCTTC. Protein: CASSYASGGPYGYTF.

The chain employs TRBV5-1 and TRBJ1-6; tentatively, D is TRBD1 (5 bases). Germline V gene sequence: CDR1 SGHRS, CDR2 YFSETQ. V lost 6 bases, J lost 7 bases, and 14 bases lay in between. This CDR3 is built from 14 residues. The CDR3 loop reads CASTAGTLNSPLHF. CDR3 DNA: TGCGCCAGCACCGCCGGGACTTTAAATTCACCCCTCCACTTT.

The chain carries TRBV9 and TRBJ2-5, with unresolved D. Germline loops: CDR1 SGDLS, CDR2 YYNGEE. This CDR3 is 14 amino acids long. With 3 bases removed from V and 5 bases from J, the gap between germline ends came to 14 bases. CDR3 nucleotides: TGTGCCAGCAGCGCCGAAGGAGTTTCGGAGACCCAGTACTTC. As protein: CASSAEGVSETQYF.

The chain uses TRBV5-3 and TRBJ1-1; 10 nucleotides match TRBD1. Being an ORF, TRBV5-3 has a function that is uncertain. The V and J ends lost 4 bases and 10 bases, in that order; junction bases with no gene match: 7. The CDR3 spans 13 residues. The CDR3 protein is CARSKRTGGGAFF. The CDR3 region has the DNA TGTGCCAGAAGCAAAAGGACAGGGGGAGGAGCTTTCTTT.

The chain combines TRBV18 with TRBJ1-1; 10 bases line up with TRBD1. V was pared by 4 bases and J by 5 bases, with 4 bases of the junction left unmatched. The CDR3 extends over 14 amino acids. Germline V CDR1 and CDR2: KGHSH, LQKENI. The CDR3 coding sequence is TGTGCCAGCTCACAGGGACAGGGGAGGACTGAAGCTTTCTTT. Protein sequence: CASSQGQGRTEAFF.

V is TRBV7-9 and J is TRBJ1-4, with D maybe TRBD1 (5 bases). Germline CDR1 reads SEHNR; CDR2 reads FQNEAQ (reference sequence). V lost 2 bases, J lost 4 bases, and 11 bases lay in between. This CDR3 region has 15 residues. CDR3 DNA: TGTGCCAGCAGCTTATGGGGCAGTGATAATGAAAAACTGTTTTTT. It codes for CASSLWGSDNEKLFF.

The chain combines TRBV6-2 or TRBV6-3 with TRBJ1-2; 11 positions match TRBD1. CDR1 is MNHEY, CDR2 SVGEGT, per germline. This CDR3 contains 14 residues. Trimming removed 5 bases from V and 6 bases from J; junction bases left unmatched: 5. The CDR3 coding sequence is TGTGCCAGCAGTCGACGGACAGGGGGCAATGGCTACACCTTC. Protein: CASSRRTGGNGYTF.

This clone turned up a few times. The J gene is TRBJ1-4, the V gene TRBV9; 7 bases agree with TRBD1. The germline V gene encodes CDR1 SGDLS and CDR2 YYNGEE. The CDR3 is made up of 16 amino acids. J lost 4 bases, V lost 2 bases, and 8 bases had no gene match. The CDR3, as DNA: TGTGCCAGCAGCGTGGCCCCCGGGACAGATAATGAAAAACTGTTTTTT. Translating gives CASSVAPGTDNEKLFF. The variable domain in full, completed from reference TRBV9 and TRBJ1-4, reads DSGVTQTPKHLITATGQRVTLRCSPRSGDLSVYWYQQSLDQGLQFLIQYYNGEERAKGNILERFSAQQFPDLHSELNLSSLELGDSALYFCASSVAPGTDNEKLFFGSGTQLSVL.

V usage is TRBV4-3 and J usage is TRBJ2-5; tentative D call: TRBD1 (5 bases). Trimming removed 0 bases at V and 7 bases at J, with 15 bases between. Per the germline V gene, CDR1 is LGHNA and CDR2 is YSLEER. The CDR3 has 15 residues. This CDR3 reads CASSQDQGLEATQYF. The CDR3 bases are TGCGCCAGCAGCCAAGATCAGGGTCTGGAAGCGACCCAGTACTTC.

The chain links TRBV7-8 to TRBJ1-1, with D unclear. V was cut by 1 base and J by 11 bases, with 11 bases left in between. In germline, CDR1 is SGHVS, CDR2 FQNEAQ. The CDR3 extends over 12 amino acids. The CDR3 loop is CASSLVGGSAFF. The CDR3 coding sequence is TGTGCCAGCAGCTTAGTTGGCGGGAGTGCTTTCTTT.

The rearrangement uses TRBV7-3 and TRBJ2-6; 7 nucleotides align to TRBD1. V lost 5 bases and J lost 0; bases outside the gene matches: 7. Germline CDR1 and CDR2: SGHTA and FQGTGA. The CDR3 runs to 17 residues. The CDR3 loop reads CASSHFDRDSGANVLTF. CDR3 sequence (DNA): TGTGCCAGCAGCCACTTCGACAGGGACTCTGGGGCCAACGTCCTGACTTTC.

This chain connects TRBV10-3 to TRBJ2-7; TRBD1 matches 7 bases. The CDR3 contains 11 residues. CDR1 is ENHRY, CDR2 SYGVKD, per germline. V lost 6 bases, J lost 8 bases, and 4 bases stayed unmatched. The CDR3 protein is CAISEQGKQYF. The CDR3 DNA reads as TGTGCCATCAGCGAACAGGGGAAGCAGTACTTC.

This sequence joins TRBV13 and TRBJ2-1, with TRBD1 identical over 9 bases. CDR1 and CDR2 from the germline V gene are PRHDT and FYEKMQ (reference sequence). The CDR3 spans 15 residues. The trim removed 5 bases at V and 4 bases at J, leaving 6 bases unmatched. The CDR3 nucleotides are TGTGCCAGCAGCCCGAGACAGGGGGTTTACAATGAGCAGTTCTTC. This codes for CASSPRQGVYNEQFF. The full variable domain, in which reference TRBV13 and TRBJ2-1 provide the parts outside the CDR3, is AAGVIQSPRHLIKEKRETATLKCYPIPRHDTVYWYQQGPGQDPQFLISFYEKMQSDKGSIPDRFSAQQFSDYHSELNMSSLELGDSALYFCASSPRQGVYNEQFFGPGTRLTVL.